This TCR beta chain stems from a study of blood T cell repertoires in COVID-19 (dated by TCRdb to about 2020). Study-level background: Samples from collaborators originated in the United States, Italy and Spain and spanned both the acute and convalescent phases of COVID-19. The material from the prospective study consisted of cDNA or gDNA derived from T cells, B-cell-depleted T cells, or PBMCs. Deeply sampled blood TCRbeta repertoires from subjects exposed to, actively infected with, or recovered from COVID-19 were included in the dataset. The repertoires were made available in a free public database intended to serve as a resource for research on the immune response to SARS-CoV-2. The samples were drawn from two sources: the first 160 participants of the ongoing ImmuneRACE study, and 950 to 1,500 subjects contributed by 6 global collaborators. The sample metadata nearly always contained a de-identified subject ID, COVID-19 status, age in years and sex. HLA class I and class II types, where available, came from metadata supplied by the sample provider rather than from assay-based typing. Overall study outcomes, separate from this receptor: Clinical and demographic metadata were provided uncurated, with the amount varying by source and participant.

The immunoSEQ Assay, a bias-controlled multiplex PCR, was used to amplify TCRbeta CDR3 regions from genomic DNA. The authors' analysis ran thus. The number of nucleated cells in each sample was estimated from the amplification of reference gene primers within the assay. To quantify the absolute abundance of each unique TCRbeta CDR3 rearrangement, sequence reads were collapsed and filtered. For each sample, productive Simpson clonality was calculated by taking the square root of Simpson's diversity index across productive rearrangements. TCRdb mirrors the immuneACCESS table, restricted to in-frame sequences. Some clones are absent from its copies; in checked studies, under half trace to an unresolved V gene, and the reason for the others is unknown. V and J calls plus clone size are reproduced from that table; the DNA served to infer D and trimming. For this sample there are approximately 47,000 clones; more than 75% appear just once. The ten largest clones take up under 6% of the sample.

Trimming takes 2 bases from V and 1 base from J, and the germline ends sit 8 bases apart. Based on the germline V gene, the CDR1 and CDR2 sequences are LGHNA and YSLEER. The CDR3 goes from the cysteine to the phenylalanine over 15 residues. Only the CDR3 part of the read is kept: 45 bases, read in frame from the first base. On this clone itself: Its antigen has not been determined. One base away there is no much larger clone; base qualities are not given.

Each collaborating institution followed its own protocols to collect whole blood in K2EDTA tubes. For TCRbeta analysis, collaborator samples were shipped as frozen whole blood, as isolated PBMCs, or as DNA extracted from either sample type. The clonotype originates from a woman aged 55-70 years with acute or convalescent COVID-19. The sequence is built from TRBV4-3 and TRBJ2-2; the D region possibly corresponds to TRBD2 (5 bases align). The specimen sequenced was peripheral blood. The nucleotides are TGCGCCAGCAGCCAAACCAGCGGGAACACCGGGGAGCTGTTTTTT. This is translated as CASSQTSGNTGELFF.